The rows below give T cell receptor beta chains drawn from one sample of a study of blood T cell repertoires in COVID-19. The data were produced by immunoSEQ multiplex PCR, yet TCRdb's version contains in-frame clones alone and is incomplete. The sample yields some 320,000 clones, over 85% seen once. Sequenced material: peripheral blood. These receptors were obtained from a woman aged 25-40 years with COVID-19, enrolled during active disease. CDR3s leave out the opening cysteine and the closing phenylalanine or tryptophan. The order of the fields is J gene, V gene, CDR3 protein.

J: TRBJ1-6
V: TRBV18
CDR3: ASSPPGQRAPSGFH

J: TRBJ1-5
V: TRBV11-2
CDR3: ASSLVPMDQPQH

J: TRBJ2-1
V: TRBV5-1
CDR3: ASSLVAAGNEQF

J: TRBJ2-7
V: TRBV5-5
CDR3: ASSRGGVRLGYEQY

J: TRBJ2-1
V: TRBV6-5
CDR3: ASSYSSLNEQF

J: TRBJ1-1
V: TRBV6-5
CDR3: ASSRQGGTEAF

J: TRBJ2-3
V: TRBV6-5
CDR3: ASSFGAGGTDTQY

J: TRBJ1-6
V: TRBV7-2
CDR3: ASSPVGGQVSALH

J: TRBJ2-2
V: TRBV24-1
CDR3: ATSLGQANTGELF

J: TRBJ1-5
V: TRBV18
CDR3: ASSRDKGVNQPQH

J: TRBJ1-3
V: TRBV5-4
CDR3: ASSFGRESGNTIY

J: TRBJ1-1
V: TRBV11-2
CDR3: ASSFGQGLNTEAF

J: TRBJ2-3
V: TRBV4-1
CDR3: ASSQDWGGLRSRGTDTQY

J: TRBJ2-7
V: TRBV4-2
CDR3: ASSQNRGYEQY

J: TRBJ2-5
V: TRBV18
CDR3: ASSEQLAREGETQY

J: TRBJ1-5
V: TRBV28
CDR3: ASSSGYSNQPQH